The rows below give T cell receptor beta chains drawn from one sample of a study of Ad26.COV2.S vaccination and SARS-CoV-2 variants. Sequenced by immunoSEQ multiplex PCR; TCRdb stores in-frame clones only, minus some. The table has some 350,000 clones, about 92% seen once. The specimen was peripheral blood, collected after recovery from COVID-19. The receptors derive from a human donor who had recovered from COVID-19. Each CDR3 is given with its conserved first and last residue. D genes are given only for firm matches. Expanded clones get a size class; other rows say once, few or many, or leave the size out.

NA	TRBJ1-1	TRBD1	TRBV3-1/TRBV3-2	TGTGCCAGCAGCCCTTGGGACAGGGAGGCCACTGAAGCTTTCTTT	CASSPWDREATEAFF
NA	TRBJ2-2	NA	TRBV7-8	TGTGCCAGCAGCTTTCAGGGAGGCACCGGGGAGCTGTTTTTT	CASSFQGGTGELFF
few	TRBJ1-6	TRBD1	TRBV5-5	TGTGCCAGCAGCTTCGACAGGGGGCACTCACCCCTCCACTTT	CASSFDRGHSPLHF
NA	TRBJ1-6	NA	TRBV4-1	TGCGCCAGCAGCCTACCGGGACAAATATCGGCAACCAATTCACCCCTCCACTTT	CASSLPGQISATNSPLHF
NA	TRBJ1-1	NA	TRBV21-1	TGTGCCAGCAGCAAACATGGGGACACTGAAGCTTTCTTT	CASSKHGDTEAFF
NA	TRBJ1-2	NA	TRBV5-6	TGTGCCAGCAGGCGGGAGGGGGGCGCCGACTATGGCTACACCTTC	CASRREGGADYGYTF
NA	TRBJ2-7	TRBD1	TRBV11-3	TGTGCCAGCAGCTGGACAGGAGTCGAATACGAGCAGTACTTC	CASSWTGVEYEQYF
few	TRBJ1-2	NA	TRBV2	TGTGCCAGCAGTGCGGGGGCTTATGGCTACACCTTC	CASSAGAYGYTF
NA	TRBJ1-1	NA	TRBV7-2	TGTGCCAGCAGCTTATTCAAGGGGTTGAACACTGAAGCTTTCTTT	CASSLFKGLNTEAFF
NA	TRBJ1-2	NA	TRBV4-3	TGCGCCAGCAGCCAAGAATCCGGGGACCCCTATGGCTACACCTTC	CASSQESGDPYGYTF
NA	TRBJ2-1	NA	TRBV10-3	TGTGCCATCAGTGGTTTGAGGGGTGAGCAGTTCTTC	CAISGLRGEQFF
NA	TRBJ2-5	NA	TRBV15	TGTGCCACCCGCGAGAGAGGGGAAGAGACCCAGTACTTC	CATRERGEETQYF
NA	TRBJ2-1	NA	TRBV19	TGTGCCAGTAGTAGCGACTACCCCTACAATGAGCAGTTCTTC	CASSSDYPYNEQFF
NA	TRBJ2-7	NA	TRBV19	TGTGCCAGTAGGGGCCTAGATACCTACGAGCAGTACTTC	CASRGLDTYEQYF
NA	TRBJ2-7	NA	TRBV2	TGTGCCAGCCTGGACGGGGGTGAGCAGTACTTC	CASLDGGEQYF
NA	TRBJ2-7	NA	TRBV18	TGTGCCAGCTCACCACGGTTAGCCACCTCCTACGAGCAGTACTTC	CASSPRLATSYEQYF
NA	TRBJ2-1	TRBD1	TRBV25-1	TGTGCCAGCAGTGGCACCGGGACAGCCAAGTACAATGAGCAGTTCTTC	CASSGTGTAKYNEQFF
NA	TRBJ2-7	NA	TRBV12-2	TGTGCAAGTCGCCCCGACAGGGTAATTTACGAGCAGTACTTC	CASRPDRVIYEQYF
NA	TRBJ2-7	TRBD1	TRBV6-2/TRBV6-3	TGTGCCAGCAGTTACGCCGGGACAGGGACTCACGAGCAGTACTTC	CASSYAGTGTHEQYF
NA	TRBJ2-3	TRBD2	TRBV12-5	TGTGCTAGTGGTAGCGGGGGGGCCCCAGATACGCAGTATTTT	CASGSGGAPDTQYF
NA	TRBJ1-2	NA	TRBV18	TGTGCCAGCTCATTTCGGAACTATGGCTACACCTTC	CASSFRNYGYTF
NA	TRBJ1-1	NA	TRBV19	TGTGCCAGTATAGCAGGGTCGGCTAACACTGAAGCTTTCTTT	CASIAGSANTEAFF
NA	TRBJ1-1	TRBD1	TRBV29-1	TGCAGCGTCGCGGGACAGGGTGACACTGAAGCTTTCTTT	CSVAGQGDTEAFF
NA	TRBJ1-1	NA	TRBV9	TGTGCCAGCAGCTTTGGGCTGAACACTGAAGCTTTCTTT	CASSFGLNTEAFF
once	TRBJ1-1	TRBD1	TRBV7-2	TGTGCCAGCAGCTTCTCGACAGGGCTGAACACTGAAGCTTTCTTT	CASSFSTGLNTEAFF
NA	TRBJ1-5	NA	TRBV6-5	TGTGCCAGCAGTTACCATTACGACAGCGATCAGCCCCAGCATTTT	CASSYHYDSDQPQHF
NA	TRBJ2-5	NA	TRBV6-5	TGTGCCAGCAGTTACCGAGGGCCACAAGAGACCCAGTACTTC	CASSYRGPQETQYF
NA	TRBJ2-1	TRBD2	TRBV20-1	TGCAGTGCTAGTGCGGGGGGGTTCTACAATGAGCAGTTCTTC	CSASAGGFYNEQFF
NA	TRBJ1-5	TRBD1	TRBV28	TGTGCCAGCAGTCGAACAGGGGGCGGACAGCCCCAGCATTTT	CASSRTGGGQPQHF
NA	TRBJ1-2	NA	TRBV6-5	TGTGCCAGCAGTTACTCGGGAGCCTATGGCTACACCTTC	CASSYSGAYGYTF
NA	TRBJ1-6	TRBD1	TRBV5-1	TGCGCCAGCCGCATTGGGACAGCGGACTATAATTCACCCCTCCACTTT	CASRIGTADYNSPLHF
NA	TRBJ2-3	NA	TRBV18	TGTGCCAGCTCACCCCGATCCGGGGCAGGGGATACGCAGTATTTT	CASSPRSGAGDTQYF
NA	TRBJ1-3	NA	TRBV7-9	TGTGCCAGCAGCTCACACGGTCAGGGGAAAGGAAACACCATATATTTT	CASSSHGQGKGNTIYF
NA	TRBJ2-5	NA	TRBV7-8	TGTGCCAGCAGCTACTTGGAGACCCAGTACTTC	CASSYLETQYF
once	TRBJ1-2	NA	TRBV15	TGTGCCACCAGCAGAGGAGGGTACTATGGCTACACCTTC	CATSRGGYYGYTF
NA	TRBJ2-7	NA	TRBV18	TGTGCCAGCTCACCCAGCTCAGGGAAGGGCTACGAGCAGTACTTC	CASSPSSGKGYEQYF
once	TRBJ1-5	NA	TRBV11-2	TGTGCCAGCAGCCGCGGGGGGGGAGGCAATCAGCCCCAGCATTTT	CASSRGGGGNQPQHF
NA	TRBJ2-6	NA	TRBV7-2	TGTGCCAGCAGCCCCCCGGGGGCCAACGTCCTGACTTTC	CASSPPGANVLTF
NA	TRBJ1-1	NA	TRBV7-2	TGTGCCAGCAGCGCCCGGGGTGGCACTGAAGCTTTCTTT	CASSARGGTEAFF
NA	TRBJ2-7	TRBD1	TRBV4-1	TGCGCCAGCAGCCAAGAGCACAGGGGGCTGTACGAGCAGTACTTC	CASSQEHRGLYEQYF
NA	TRBJ1-1	NA	TRBV21-1	TGTGCCAGCAGCCCCCGGACAGGATTTAACACTGAAGCTTTCTTT	CASSPRTGFNTEAFF
NA	TRBJ2-3	TRBD2	TRBV3-1/TRBV3-2	TGTGCCAGCAGCCTTCTGGGGGGGGTTCCTACGCAGTATTTT	CASSLLGGVPTQYF
NA	TRBJ1-1	TRBD1	TRBV5-1	TGCGCCAGCACAAGACAGGGGGCGGACACTGAAGCTTTCTTT	CASTRQGADTEAFF
NA	TRBJ1-1	NA	TRBV6-5	TGTGCCAGCAATAGGGGGGAGCGCGAGGGGGCTTTCTTT	CASNRGEREGAFF
NA	TRBJ2-6	NA	TRBV9	TGTGCCAGCAGCGTAGACGCGGGTCTTGCTGGGGCCAACGTCCTGACTTTC	CASSVDAGLAGANVLTF
NA	TRBJ2-2	NA	TRBV13	TGTGCCAGCAGCTTAGGTCCCGGGGAGCTGTTTTTT	CASSLGPGELFF